This T cell receptor beta chain came from a study of T cell responses to AZD1222 COVID-19 vaccine. A word on this clone: No antigen is known for it.

Study-wide results and limits: Spike-specific TCR breadth and depth rose after two AZD1222 doses. The study sampled repertoires only after the peak T cell response. Nearly half of the spike-specific TCRs reportedly recognize variant regions that carry no mutations.

The CDR3 is made up of 15 amino acids. J gave up 7 bases and V 5 bases, and 7 bases lay outside the gene matches. The germline V gene encodes CDR1 SEHNR and CDR2 FQNEAQ (reference sequence). Assay: immunoSEQ multiplex PCR; the TCRdb copy retains only in-frame clones and omits some. The sample includes fewer than 120,000 clones, around 89% of them seen just once. This sample comprised peripheral blood, obtained on day 0 of AZD1222 vaccination. The V and J genes are TRBV7-9 and TRBJ2-7; 14 bases are a match to TRBD2. The sequence was collected from an adult in good health. The CDR3 protein is CASSPGTSGSQEQYF. For the CDR3, the DNA is TGTGCCAGCAGCCCAGGGACTAGCGGGAGTCAGGAGCAGTACTTC.